The next 13 T cell receptor beta chains were all read from a single sample in a study of cytomegalovirus exposure and HLA in healthy donors (dated by TCRdb to 2016 to 2017). Receptors were amplified or captured by the immunoSEQ multiplex PCR assay. The multiplex PCR relied on a mix of 60 forward primers for TCR Vbeta segments and 13 reverse primers for TCR Jbeta segments. The source is immuneACCESS, and TCRdb retained only in-frame sequences with V and J called. Part of the clones is not carried over; for the studies checked, unresolved V genes explain less than half of this, and the remainder is unexplained. This sample has 100,000 to 120,000 clones in its table, and roughly 13% of those were observed once. In total, the top ten clones hold approximately 15% of the sample. Source material: PBMCs. Receptors were obtained from a man aged 35 to 55 in good health and CMV-seropositive.

CDR3 sequence reads: CASSLSYSSNQPQHF. In nucleotides, the CDR3 is TGTGCCAGCAGCTTGAGCTACAGTAGCAATCAGCCCCAGCATTTT. This chain links TRBV5-6 with TRBJ1-5; D remains ambiguous. Trimming pared 1 base from V and 0 bases from J, leaving 8 bases between. This CDR3 is 15 amino acids long. The V gene's germline CDR1 is SGHDT and CDR2 YYEEEE. Full variable domain (remainder filled in from reference TRBV5-6 and TRBJ1-5): DAGVTQSPTHLIKTRGQQVTLRCSPKSGHDTVSWYQQALGQGPQFIFQYYEEEERQRGNFPDRFSGHQFPNYSSELNVNALLLGDSALYLCASSLSYSSNQPQHFGDGTRLSIL.

The DNA for the CDR3 is TGTGCCAGCTCACCACCGGCGGGGGCCTCCTACGAGCAGTACTTC. Translating gives CASSPPAGASYEQYF. The rearrangement links TRBV18 to TRBJ2-7; D may be TRBD2 (7 bases). The CDR3 runs 15 residues. The germline V gene encodes CDR1 KGHSH and CDR2 LQKENI. Trimming took 0 bases from V and 0 from J, leaving 9 bases between them.

This clone was seen only a few times. This chain connects TRBV6-5 to TRBJ2-1, with TRBD2 matching over 11 bases. This CDR3 has 15 amino acids. Germline CDR1 MNHEY, CDR2 SVGAGI. The ends lost 6 bases at V and 0 bases at J; junction bases unmatched: 1. In DNA form, the CDR3 reads TGTGCCAGCAGAACTAGCGGGGGCTCCTACAATGAGCAGTTCTTC. It encodes CASRTSGGSYNEQFF.

V gene TRBV5-4 combines with J gene TRBJ2-1; 10 bases are a match to TRBD2. This CDR3 comprises 14 residues. Trimming took 3 bases from V and 7 from J; bases not matched to a gene: 4. The germline gives CDR1 SGHNT, CDR2 YYREEE (reference sequence). CDR3 nucleotide sequence: TGTGCCAGCAGCTCGGGACTAGCGATGAATGAGCAGTTCTTC. This sequence encodes CASSSGLAMNEQFF.

This clone was counted between two and nine times. The chain combines TRBV7-9 with TRBJ2-5; D remains unclear. Trimming took 5 bases from V and 4 from J, leaving 11 bases between them. Germline V CDR1 and CDR2: SEHNR, FQNEAQ (reference sequence). The CDR3 is 13 residues long. Here the CDR3 reads CASSDGIPETQYF. CDR3 DNA sequence: TGTGCCAGCAGCGATGGCATTCCAGAGACCCAGTACTTC. Variable domain in full (rest from reference TRBV7-9 and TRBJ2-5): DTGVSQNPRHKITKRGQNVTFRCDPISEHNRLYWYRQTLGQGPEFLTYFQNEAQLEKSRLLSDRFSAERPKGSFSTLEIQRTEQGDSAMYLCASSDGIPETQYFGPGTRLLVL.

The chain is built from TRBV29-1 and TRBJ2-5; the match to TRBD2 covers 10 bases. The length of the CDR3 is 12 residues. After removal of 7 bases from V and 7 bases from J, the junction contained 6 bases not matched to a gene. Germline V gene lookup returns CDR1 SQVTM and CDR2 ANQGSEA. CDR3 DNA sequence: TGCAGCGCCGATGGACTAGCGGTGACCCAGTACTTC. Its translation: CSADGLAVTQYF. The full variable domain, with the rest looked up from reference TRBV29-1 and TRBJ2-5, is SAVISQKPSRDICQRGTSLTIQCQVDSQVTMMFWYRQQPGQSLTLIATANQGSEATYESGFVIDKFPISRPNLTFSTLTVSNMSPEDSSIYLCSADGLAVTQYFGPGTRLLVL.

This clone was detected a few times. This rearrangement joins TRBV5-1 to TRBJ2-2; D is unresolved. Germline assignment: CDR1 SGHRS and CDR2 YFSETQ. V was cut by 2 bases and J by 0 bases, with 8 bases left in between. CDR3 size: 15 residues. The chain's CDR3 is CASSLYTTNTGELFF. The CDR3 coding sequence is TGCGCCAGCAGCTTATATACAACGAACACCGGGGAGCTGTTTTTT.

This clone was detected a few times. The J gene is TRBJ1-1, the V gene TRBV14, with 11 positions matching TRBD1. The CDR3 has 19 amino acids. After removal of 4 bases from V and 0 bases from J, the junction contained 13 bases not matched to a gene. Germline CDR1 reads SGHDN; CDR2 reads FVKESK. Here the CDR3 DNA reads TGTGCCAGCAGCCCCCTTAGGTGGACAGGGGGCGGAATGAACACTGAAGCTTTCTTT. Its protein is CASSPLRWTGGGMNTEAFF. The full variable domain, its missing parts supplied by reference TRBV14 and TRBJ1-1, is EAGVTQFPSHSVIEKGQTVTLRCDPISGHDNLYWYRRVMGKEIKFLLHFVKESKQDESGMPNNRFLAERTGGTYSTLKVQPAELEDSGVYFCASSPLRWTGGGMNTEAFFGQGTRLTVV.

J is TRBJ2-7 and V is TRBV6-6; the match to TRBD1 covers 7 bases. Germline V gene sequence: CDR1 MNHNY, CDR2 SVGAGI (reference sequence). The length of the CDR3 is 14 residues. The V segment lost 5 bases and the J segment 6 bases; nucleotides outside the gene matches: 10. CDR3 nucleotide sequence: TGTGCCAGCAGTAACCCCGGGACAGACCTCGAGCAGTACTTC. Translating it yields CASSNPGTDLEQYF.

The V call is TRBV5-1, the J call TRBJ2-5, with TRBD2 matching 9 bases. The CDR3 length is 14 residues. Germline V gene sequence: CDR1 SGHRS, CDR2 YFSETQ. V dropped 6 bases and J dropped 3; count of bases not matched to a gene: 6. CDR3 nucleotide sequence: TGCGCCAGCAAACGCGGGAGGGCTGAAGAGACCCAGTACTTC. Translation: CASKRGRAEETQYF.

This chain joins TRBV4-1 and TRBJ2-5; D possibly corresponds to TRBD2 (5 bases). This CDR3 comprises 15 residues. Trimming pared 4 bases from V and 5 bases from J, leaving 17 bases between. Germline lookup yields CDR1 MGHRA and CDR2 YSYEKL. CDR3 in DNA: TGCGCCAGCAGCCGCGTAACCCCGGGAATGGAGACCCAGTACTTC. Its translation: CASSRVTPGMETQYF.

This clone was seen a few times. This chain joins TRBV6-1 and TRBJ1-5; 7 positions match TRBD1. This CDR3 has 15 residues. V lost 2 bases and J lost 3; bases outside the gene matches: 4. Germline V gene sequence: CDR1 MNHNS, CDR2 SASEGT. CDR3 sequence (DNA): TGTGCCAGCAGTGAAAGGCAGGGGGACAATCAGCCCCAGCATTTT. Translating it yields CASSERQGDNQPQHF.

With respect to this clone: This same CDR3 is encoded by further DNA sequences in the sample. The V call is TRBV13, the J call TRBJ2-5, with 12 positions matching TRBD2. The CDR3 loop spans 15 amino acids. The V gene's germline CDR1 is PRHDT and CDR2 FYEKMQ (reference sequence). Unmatched junction bases numbered 3, after V lost 4 bases and J lost 3 bases. CDR3 sequence (DNA): TGTGCCAGCAGCTCCCGGACTAGCGGGGAAGAGACCCAGTACTTC. This translates into CASSSRTSGEETQYF. Looking up the rest from reference TRBV13 and TRBJ2-5 gives the full variable domain: AAGVIQSPRHLIKEKRETATLKCYPIPRHDTVYWYQQGPGQDPQFLISFYEKMQSDKGSIPDRFSAQQFSDYHSELNMSSLELGDSALYFCASSSRTSGEETQYFGPGTRLLVL.